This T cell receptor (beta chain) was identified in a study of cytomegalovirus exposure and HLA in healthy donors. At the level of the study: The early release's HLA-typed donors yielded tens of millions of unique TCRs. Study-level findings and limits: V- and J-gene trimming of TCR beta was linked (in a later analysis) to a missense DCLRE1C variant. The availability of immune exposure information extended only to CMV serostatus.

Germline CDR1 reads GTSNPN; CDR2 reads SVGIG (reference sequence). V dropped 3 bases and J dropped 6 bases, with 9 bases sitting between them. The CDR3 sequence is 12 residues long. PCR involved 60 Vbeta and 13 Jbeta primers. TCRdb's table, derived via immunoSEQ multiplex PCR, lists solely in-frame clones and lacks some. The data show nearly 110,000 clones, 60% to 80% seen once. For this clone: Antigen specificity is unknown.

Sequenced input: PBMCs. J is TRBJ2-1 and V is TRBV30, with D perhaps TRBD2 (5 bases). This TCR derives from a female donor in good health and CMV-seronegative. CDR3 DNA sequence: TGTGCCTGGAGGAGGGCCGGCAATGAGCAGTTCTTC. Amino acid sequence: CAWRRAGNEQFF.